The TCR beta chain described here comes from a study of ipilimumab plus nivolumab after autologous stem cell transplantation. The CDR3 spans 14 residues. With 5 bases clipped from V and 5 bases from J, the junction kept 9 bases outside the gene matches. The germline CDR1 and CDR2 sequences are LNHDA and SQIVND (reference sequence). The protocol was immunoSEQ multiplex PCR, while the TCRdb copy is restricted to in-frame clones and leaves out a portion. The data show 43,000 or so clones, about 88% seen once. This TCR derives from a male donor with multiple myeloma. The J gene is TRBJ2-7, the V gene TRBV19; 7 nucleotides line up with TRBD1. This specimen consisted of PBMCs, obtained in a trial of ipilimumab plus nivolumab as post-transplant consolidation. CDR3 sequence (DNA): TGTGCCAGTAGTGCTCGGACAGGAAACGACGAGCAGTACTTC. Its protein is CASSARTGNDEQYF.